The 29 T cell receptor beta chains presented below share a single source sample, sequenced in a study of identical twins. TCRdb re-derived calls from the 5' RACE reads in MiXCR, one entry per CDR3 protein. The table lists about 810,000 distinct CDR3 sequences, 9% to 15% of them singletons. These same records also appear under a second study, on yellow fever vaccine responses in identical twins.

The specimen sequenced was PBMCs. The receptors here all came from a young woman in good health.

The genes are TRBV29-1 and TRBJ2-3, with D possibly TRBD2 on 6 matching bases. The CDR3 is 14 residues long. Trimming left V 3 bases short and J 3 bases short, with 13 bases between. Germline CDR1 and CDR2: SQVTM and ANQGSEA. The CDR3 DNA follows: TGCAGCGTTGAGGAGGGTAGGGGTACAGATACGCAGTATTTT. Its protein is CSVEEGRGTDTQYF.

V gene TRBV29-1 combines with J gene TRBJ2-5; 7 nucleotides line up with TRBD2. The germline V gene has CDR1 SQVTM and CDR2 ANQGSEA. Trimming cost V 6 bases and J 5 bases; bases outside gene matches: 6. The CDR3 is 12 residues long. The CDR3 loop is CSVLADWETQYF. The CDR3 coding sequence is TGCAGCGTCCTAGCGGATTGGGAGACCCAGTACTTC.

This clonotype has only a few counts. The chain has TRBV5-1 and TRBJ2-5; TRBD2 agrees at 9 bases. This CDR3 contains 18 residues. The trim removed 4 bases at V and 7 bases at J, leaving 20 bases unmatched. Germline CDR1 reads SGHRS; CDR2 reads YFSETQ. CDR3 nucleotide sequence: TGCGCCAGCAGCCCCGGCGGTAGCGGGGGTTCGTCTTCTGGGACCCAGTACTTC. Translating it yields CASSPGGSGGSSSGTQYF.

This clonotype was seen a few times. This chain links TRBV27 with TRBJ2-7; tentative D call: TRBD1 (6 bases). In germline, CDR1 is MNHEY, CDR2 SMNVEV (reference sequence). V was cut by 5 bases and J by 0 bases, with 11 bases left in between. The CDR3 totals 14 residues. The CDR3 reads CASSPDRFSYEQYF. CDR3 DNA sequence: TGTGCCAGCAGTCCGGACAGATTCTCCTACGAGCAGTACTTC.

The CDR3 here is CASSQGLAGHSYNEQFF. Written as DNA, the CDR3 is TGTGCCAGCAGCCAAGGGCTAGCGGGACACTCCTACAATGAGCAGTTCTTC. The chain has TRBV3-1 and TRBJ2-1, with TRBD2 matching 9 bases. Germline lookup yields CDR1 LGHDT and CDR2 YNNKEL (reference sequence). J lost 0 bases, V lost 1 base, and 4 bases had no gene match. The length of the CDR3 is 17 residues.

The chain couples TRBV5-6 to TRBJ2-3, with TRBD2 as a possible D gene (6 bases). The V end lost 4 bases, the J end lost 6 bases, and 15 bases lay between the germline ends. The germline V gene encodes CDR1 SGHDT and CDR2 YYEEEE. The CDR3 is 14 amino acids. Here the CDR3 DNA reads TGTGCCAGCAGCCCTCAACTTCGGGAGGATACGCAGTATTTT. It encodes CASSPQLREDTQYF.

This clonotype was seen ten or more times. The V and J genes are TRBV28 and TRBJ2-4, with a possible D match to TRBD1 (6 bases). CDR3 size: 12 residues. Germline CDR1 and CDR2: MDHEN and SYDVKM. V shed 2 bases and J shed 11 bases, with 10 bases lying between them. CDR3 sequence: CASSLTGYFQYF. The CDR3 nucleotides read TGTGCCAGCAGTTTAACAGGGTATTTTCAGTACTTC.

This clonotype was recorded at least ten times. The chain carries TRBV20-1 and TRBJ2-3, with D possibly matching TRBD2 (6 bases). Trimming removed 6 bases from V and 1 base from J, with 17 bases in between. Per germline, CDR1 DFQATT and CDR2 SNEGSKA (reference sequence). The CDR3 loop spans 15 amino acids. CDR3 region: CSAGGIDVGTDTQYF. For the CDR3, the DNA is TGCAGTGCCGGAGGGATAGACGTCGGCACAGATACGCAGTATTTT.

This clonotype was picked up many times. This sequence joins TRBV7-6 and TRBJ2-7, with D hard to call. CDR1 and CDR2 (germline): SGHVS, FNYEAQ. Trimming left V 5 bases short and J 3 bases short, with 11 bases between. The CDR3 has 13 residues. The DNA for the CDR3 is TGTGCCAGCAGCCCCACGCCCCTCTACGAGCAGTACTTC. Translation gives CASSPTPLYEQYF. Combining the CDR3 with reference TRBV7-6 and TRBJ2-7 gives the whole variable domain GAGVSQSPRYKVTKRGQDVALRCDPISGHVSLYWYRQALGQGPEFLTYFNYEAQQDKSGLPNDRFSAERPEGSISTLTIQRTEQRDSAMYRCASSPTPLYEQYFGPGTRLTVT.

This clonotype occurred a few times. The genes are TRBV28 and TRBJ2-5; D perhaps matches TRBD2 (5 bases). Trimming removed 8 bases at V and 2 bases at J, with 6 bases between. Germline V gene data show CDR1 as MDHEN and CDR2 as SYDVKM. CDR3 length: 11 residues. This CDR3 is CASGEQETQYF. In nucleotides, the CDR3 is TGTGCCAGCGGGGAGCAAGAGACCCAGTACTTC. The full variable domain, completed using reference TRBV28 and TRBJ2-5, is DVKVTQSSRYLVKRTGEKVFLECVQDMDHENMFWYRQDPGLGLRLIYFSYDVKMKEKGDIPEGYSVSREKKERFSLILESASTNQTSMYLCASGEQETQYFGPGTRLLVL.

This chain uses TRBV7-2 with TRBJ1-2; D is ambiguous. The CDR3 is 14 amino acids. Trimming left V 1 base short and J 0 bases short, with 6 bases between. Germline values: CDR1 SGHTA, CDR2 FQGNSA. CDR3 nucleotides: TGTGCCAGCAGCTTAGGCACCACTAACTATGGCTACACCTTC. Amino acid sequence: CASSLGTTNYGYTF.

This clonotype has only a few counts. CDR3 DNA: TGCAGTGCGAAGACAGGGGACACCTTCTACGAGCAGTACTTC. Translation: CSAKTGDTFYEQYF. The chain couples TRBV20-1 to TRBJ2-7, with TRBD1 matching over 8 bases. Germline CDR1 and CDR2: DFQATT and SNEGSKA (reference sequence). The CDR3 spans 14 residues. V shed 6 bases and J 3 bases; nucleotides not matched to a gene: 10.

At least ten counts were recorded for this clonotype. The gene calls are TRBV27 and TRBJ2-7; D may be TRBD1 or TRBD2 (5 bases each). This CDR3 has 14 amino acids. The V and J ends lost 3 bases and 7 bases respectively, with 16 bases between them. Germline V gene lookup returns CDR1 MNHEY and CDR2 SMNVEV (reference sequence). The CDR3 region is CASSFVSGTGEQYF. The CDR3 nucleotides are TGTGCCAGCAGTTTCGTATCCGGGACGGGGGAGCAGTACTTC.

The chain links TRBV15 to TRBJ2-7; tentatively, D is TRBD2 (5 bases). Trimming removed 0 bases at V and 3 bases at J, with 12 bases between. CDR1 and CDR2 (germline): LNHNV, YYDKDF (reference sequence). This CDR3 is built from 15 residues. The CDR3 sequence: CATSREASGDYEQYF. The CDR3 bases are TGTGCCACCAGCAGAGAAGCGTCCGGGGACTACGAGCAGTACTTC.

The table lists this clonotype with a few counts. The chain recombines TRBV21-1 with TRBJ2-2; TRBD2 was called by the table and not checked on the DNA. TRBV21-1 is annotated as a pseudogene. This CDR3 region has 17 residues. Here the CDR3 reads CASSKGWQGPLTGELFF. The CDR3 coding sequence is TGTGCCAGCAGCAAAGGTTGGCAGGGCCCCCTCACCGGGGAGCTGTTTTTT.

This clonotype was found a few times. The chain links TRBV29-1 to TRBJ2-5; unclear D gene. Germline V lookup: CDR1 SQVTM, CDR2 ANQGSEA. Trimming cost V 4 bases and J 5 bases, with 14 bases left between them. The CDR3 has 13 amino acids. CDR3 region: CSVALTPGETQYF. In DNA, the CDR3 is TGCAGCGTTGCGCTGACTCCCGGCGAGACCCAGTACTTC.

The sample holds a few counts of this clonotype. It is unclear where the CDR3 begins or ends on the DNA, so no DNA is shown, and the CDR3 is as TCRdb lists it. The chain employs TRBV21-1 and TRBJ2-2; the table's D call of TRBD1 was not tested on the DNA. TRBV21-1 is a listed pseudogene. The CDR3 adds up to 16 amino acids, both ends counted. CDR3 residues: CASSNRGTSTPGSCFF.

This chain connects TRBV7-6 to TRBJ2-7; D may be TRBD1 (5 bases). The V and J ends lost 1 base and 3 bases respectively, with 22 bases between them. CDR3 length: 18 amino acids. Looked up from germline, CDR1 is SGHVS and CDR2 is FNYEAQ. The CDR3 sequence is CASSLGSGAPLPDYEQYF. CDR3 nucleotide sequence: TGTGCCAGCAGCTTAGGGTCTGGGGCCCCGCTTCCAGACTACGAGCAGTACTTC.

The J gene is TRBJ1-1, the V gene TRBV28, with TRBD1 matching 9 bases. The CDR3 loop spans 15 amino acids. Germline V gives CDR1 MDHEN, CDR2 SYDVKM. The V segment lost 3 bases and the J segment 1 base; nucleotides outside the gene matches: 3. The CDR3 region is CASSLTGGTNTEAFF. The CDR3, as DNA: TGTGCCAGCAGTTTGACAGGGGGTACGAACACTGAAGCTTTCTTT.

This clonotype was found a few times. V gene TRBV4-1 combines with J gene TRBJ2-4; D may correspond to TRBD1 or TRBD2 (5 bases each). Trimming took 0 bases from V and 7 from J, leaving 22 bases between them. The CDR3 is made up of 18 amino acids. Germline loops: CDR1 MGHRA, CDR2 YSYEKL. CDR3 nucleotide sequence: TGCGCCAGCAGCCAAGATCACCCCGGGACCCCGGGCGGGAACATTCAGTACTTC. It specifies CASSQDHPGTPGGNIQYF.

In its sample, this clonotype was seen a few times. This chain joins TRBV5-1 and TRBJ2-7; 14 positions match TRBD2. CDR1 and CDR2 from the germline V gene are SGHRS and YFSETQ. The junction had 11 bases not matched to a gene; V was cut back by 7 bases and J by 2 bases. CDR3 length equals 17 residues. DNA for the CDR3: TGCGCCAGCTCCGGGACTAGCGGGAGTGTGTATCCCTACGAGCAGTACTTC. Residues: CASSGTSGSVYPYEQYF.

This clonotype was found many times. The chain joins TRBV7-9 to TRBJ2-3, with 8 positions matching TRBD2. Germline CDR1 is SEHNR and CDR2 is FQNEAQ (reference sequence). The CDR3 contains 15 residues. V lost 4 bases and J lost 3; bases outside the gene matches: 6. This CDR3 is CASSSPGLETDTQYF. CDR3 nucleotides: TGTGCCAGCAGCTCCCCGGGACTAGAAACAGATACGCAGTATTTT.

This clonotype has only a few counts. This chain connects TRBV11-1 to TRBJ1-6; D might be TRBD1 (6 bases). V was pared by 1 base and J by 0 bases, with 16 bases between. Germline V gene sequence: CDR1 SGHAT, CDR2 FQDESV (reference sequence). The CDR3 consists of 19 residues. The chain's CDR3 is CASSLGVLQGHSYNSPLHF. The CDR3 coding sequence is TGTGCCAGCAGCTTAGGCGTATTACAGGGACACTCCTATAATTCACCCCTCCACTTT.

This clonotype was recorded a few times. V is TRBV24-1 and J is TRBJ1-2; D call uncertain. This CDR3 has 14 amino acids. Germline loops: CDR1 KGHDR, CDR2 SFDVKD. V lost 1 base and J lost 4, with 9 bases in between. Written as DNA, the CDR3 is TGTGCCACCAGTGATTTAGGGCAGGCCTATGGCTACACCTTC. Protein: CATSDLGQAYGYTF.

This clonotype was seen only a few times. J is TRBJ1-1 and V is TRBV15; D is unresolved. Germline V gene sequence: CDR1 LNHNV, CDR2 YYDKDF (reference sequence). The CDR3 covers 13 residues. V lost 0 bases and J 8 bases, leaving 10 bases between the germline ends. CDR3 residues: CATSRDRVGEAFF. As DNA, the CDR3 is TGTGCCACCAGCAGAGATCGGGTCGGAGAAGCTTTCTTT. The full variable domain, its missing parts supplied by reference TRBV15 and TRBJ1-1, is DAMVIQNPRYQVTQFGKPVTLSCSQTLNHNVMYWYQQKSSQAPKLLFHYYDKDFNNEADTPDNFQSRRPNTSFCFLDIRSPGLGDTAMYLCATSRDRVGEAFFGQGTRLTVV.

This sequence joins TRBV20-1 and TRBJ2-2; 9 bases are a match to TRBD2. CDR1 DFQATT and CDR2 SNEGSKA come from the germline V gene (reference sequence). The CDR3 has 13 amino acids. The trim removed 2 bases at V and 5 bases at J, leaving 0 bases unmatched. The chain's CDR3 is CSARLAGTGELFF. The CDR3 DNA sequence: TGCAGTGCTAGACTAGCGGGAACCGGGGAGCTGTTTTTT.

The genes are TRBV7-8 and TRBJ2-1; TRBD1 agrees at 10 bases. CDR1 and CDR2 (germline): SGHVS, FQNEAQ. The junction had 4 bases not matched to a gene; V was cut back by 5 bases and J by 3 bases. The CDR3 has 15 residues. CDR3 in DNA: TGTGCCAGCAGCCAGACAGGGGGCATCTACAATGAGCAGTTCTTC. Translation: CASSQTGGIYNEQFF.

The chain couples TRBV20-1 to TRBJ1-1, with 7 bases aligning to TRBD1. The V gene end was trimmed by 6 bases and the J gene end by 3 bases; junction bases not matched to a gene: 7. The CDR3 extends over 13 amino acids. Germline V gives CDR1 DFQATT, CDR2 SNEGSKA (reference sequence). This chain's CDR3 is CSASPGGYTEAFF. CDR3 nucleotides: TGCAGTGCGAGCCCAGGGGGTTACACTGAAGCTTTCTTT.

This clonotype was recorded a few times. CDR3 protein: CASRGGSSYEQYF. CDR3 nucleotides: TGTGCCAGCAGGGGGGGAAGCTCCTACGAGCAGTACTTC. The V call is TRBV3-1, the J call TRBJ2-7; D might be TRBD2 (6 bases). V was shortened by 6 bases and J by 0 bases, with 9 bases between the two germline ends. CDR1 is LGHDT, CDR2 YNNKEL, per germline (reference sequence). The CDR3 runs 13 residues.